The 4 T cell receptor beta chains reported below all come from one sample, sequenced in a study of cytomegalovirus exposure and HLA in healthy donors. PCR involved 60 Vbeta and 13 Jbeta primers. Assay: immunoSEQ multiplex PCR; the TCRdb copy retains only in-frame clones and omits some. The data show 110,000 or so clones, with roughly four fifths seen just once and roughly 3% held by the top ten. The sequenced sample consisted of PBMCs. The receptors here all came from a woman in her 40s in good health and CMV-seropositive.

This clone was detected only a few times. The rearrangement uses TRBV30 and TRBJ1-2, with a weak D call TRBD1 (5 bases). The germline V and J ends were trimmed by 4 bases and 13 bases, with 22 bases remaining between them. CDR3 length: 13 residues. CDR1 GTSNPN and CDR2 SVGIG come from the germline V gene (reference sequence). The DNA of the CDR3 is TGTGCCTGGACCCAGCAAGGGGCAGAAGCGTGCACCTTC. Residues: CAWTQQGAEACTF. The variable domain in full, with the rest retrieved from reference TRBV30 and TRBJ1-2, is SQTIHQWPATLVQPVGSPLSLECTVEGTSNPNLYWYRQAAGRGLQLLFYSVGIGQISSEVPQNLSASRPQDRQFILSSKKLLLSDSGFYLCAWTQQGAEACTFGSGTRLTVV.

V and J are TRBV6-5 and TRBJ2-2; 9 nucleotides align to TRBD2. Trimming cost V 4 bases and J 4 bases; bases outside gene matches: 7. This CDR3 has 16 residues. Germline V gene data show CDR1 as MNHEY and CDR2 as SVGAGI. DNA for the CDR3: TGTGCCAGCAGTTCCCCGGGACTAGCAAGCACCGGGGAGCTGTTTTTT. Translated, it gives CASSSPGLASTGELFF.

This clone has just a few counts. The CDR3 protein is CASSRDSNQPQHF. CDR3 bases: TGCGCCAGCAGCCGAGATAGCAATCAGCCCCAGCATTTT. This sequence joins TRBV5-1 and TRBJ1-5; D is uncertain. CDR3 length: 13 residues. Germline values: CDR1 SGHRS, CDR2 YFSETQ. The ends were cut back, 4 bases at V and 0 bases at J, with 5 bases in the middle.

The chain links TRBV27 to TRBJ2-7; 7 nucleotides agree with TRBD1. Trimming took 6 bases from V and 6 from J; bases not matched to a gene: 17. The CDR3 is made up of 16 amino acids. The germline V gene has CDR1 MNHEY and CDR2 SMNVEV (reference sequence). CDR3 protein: CASSFWVPQGEVEQYF. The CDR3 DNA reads TGTGCCAGCAGCTTCTGGGTGCCCCAGGGGGAAGTCGAGCAGTACTTC.